This TCR beta chain came from a study of T-cell memory formation after mild COVID-19. Study-wide background: In these data, TCR clusters were largely donor specific. General study findings and limits: There was a balanced CD4/CD8 profile in clones contracting day 15 to 85, and later expanders leaned CD4+. Contracting CD8+ clones were enriched in EMRA, CD4+ mainly in CM and EM.

TCRdb reprocessed the 5' RACE reads with MiXCR, giving one entry per CDR3 protein. The sample has approximately 290,000 distinct CDR3 sequences, approximately 19% seen once. A word on this clonotype: Antigen unknown.

The sequencing input was PBMCs or a T cell subset sorted from them (not recorded which). The source is a man between 18 and 29 years old who had mild COVID-19 (a few samples of this study predate the infection). Cell type and time point are not known.

For the CDR3, the DNA is TGTGCCAGCAGCTTGGGCCGCCAACATCCGAGTGGCGACAATGAGCAGTTCTTC. Amino acid sequence: CASSLGRQHPSGDNEQFF. This rearrangement joins TRBV11-1 to TRBJ2-1; D ambiguous. Germline lookup yields CDR1 SGHAT and CDR2 FQDESV (reference sequence). The germline V and J ends were trimmed by 3 bases and 5 bases, with 23 bases remaining between them. The CDR3 sequence is 18 residues long.